This TCR beta chain was captured by sequencing in a study of regulatory T cells in long-lasting Graves disease. This clonotype was counted a few times. Indicated time point: persistent/refractory GD, antithyroid drugs over 5 years with positive TRAb. Extracted RNA from PBMCs served as the source of the TCR library. The diagnosis of Graves' disease used American Thyroid Association guidelines. Patients were enrolled at an endocrinology department in Xi'an, China. V gave up 0 bases and J gave up 3 bases, with 12 bases separating them. CDR1 and CDR2 from the germline V gene are GTSNPN and SVGIG (reference sequence). The CDR3 has 14 residues. The TCR beta library used iRepertoire HTBI primers with Arm-PCR amplification of CDR3. Authors' methods: Segment identification across samples yielded 62 TRBV and about 14 TRBJ segments. TCRdb analysed the multiplex PCR reads with MiXCR anew, one entry per CDR3 protein. The authors' filters were not applied to this entry. The table shows hundreds of thousands of distinct CDR3 sequences, with roughly 20% occurring only once.

This chain connects TRBV30 to TRBJ2-7, with a tentative D call TRBD2 (5 bases). This sequence originates from a female donor with Graves disease. The specimen was peripheral blood mononuclear cells (PBMCs), collected when the disease was refractory, from a patient treated with antithyroid drugs. The CDR3 sequence is CAWSVAADDYEQYF. The CDR3 DNA follows: TGTGCCTGGAGTGTAGCAGCGGATGACTACGAGCAGTACTTC.